This TCR beta chain was sequenced during a study of cytomegalovirus exposure and HLA in healthy donors. Those who donated were healthy bone marrow donors. The CDR3 is 15 residues long. The ends were cut back, 2 bases at V and 1 base at J, with 11 bases in the middle. Germline V gene lookup returns CDR1 LNHNV and CDR2 YYDKDF (reference sequence). The study's findings and limits: CMV serostatus alone was available as immune exposure information. A later analysis showed that HLA-associated TCR beta chains had undergone more clonal expansion than equally common others.

The PCR contained 60 Vbeta and 13 Jbeta primers. Sequencing was performed with immunoSEQ multiplex PCR; in TCRdb, only in-frame clones are kept and a portion is missing. The data contain fewer than 150,000 clones, around 82% of them singletons. Worth noting for this clone: Antigen: not known. Within the sample, other DNA sequences also encode this same CDR3.

The sample was PBMCs. The chain is built from TRBV15 and TRBJ2-5, with D possibly TRBD1 on 6 matching bases. This TCR was sampled from a man aged 45-60 years in good health and CMV-seronegative. The CDR3 loop reads CATSRRRTVQETQYF. The CDR3 region has the DNA TGTGCCACCAGCAGACGTCGGACAGTCCAAGAGACCCAGTACTTC. The full variable domain, completed using reference TRBV15 and TRBJ2-5, is DAMVIQNPRYQVTQFGKPVTLSCSQTLNHNVMYWYQQKSSQAPKLLFHYYDKDFNNEADTPDNFQSRRPNTSFCFLDIRSPGLGDTAMYLCATSRRRTVQETQYFGPGTRLLVL.